Below, 28 T cell receptor beta chains from the same sample are listed, as sequenced in a study of blood T cell repertoires in COVID-19. The table came from immunoSEQ multiplex PCR; TCRdb's copy has only in-frame clones and leaves some out. Of over 200,000 clones detected, 70% to 90% appear once; the ten largest clones hold about 8%. The sample consisted of peripheral blood. The receptor set was obtained from a woman aged 45 to 65 with active or convalescent COVID-19.

The chain has TRBV14 and TRBJ2-3; D is ambiguous. CDR3 length: 14 residues. V lost 1 base and J lost 2, with 7 bases in between. Germline values: CDR1 SGHDN, CDR2 FVKESK. The CDR3 loop is CASSQAQFTDTQYF. CDR3 DNA sequence: TGTGCCAGCAGCCAAGCGCAGTTCACAGATACGCAGTATTTT.

The rearrangement joins TRBV6-1 to TRBJ1-1; D possibly corresponds to TRBD1 (5 bases). Germline V gene sequence: CDR1 MNHNS, CDR2 SASEGT. Trimming shortened V by 1 base and J by 1 base, and 10 bases separated the two germline ends. The CDR3 contains 15 residues. CDR3 sequence (DNA): TGTGCCAGCAGTGAAGGGGGCCTAGGGAACACTGAAGCTTTCTTT. This codes for CASSEGGLGNTEAFF.

This clone was seen just once. This rearrangement joins TRBV19 to TRBJ1-3; TRBD1 is a possible D gene (5 bases). In germline, CDR1 is LNHDA, CDR2 SQIVND (reference sequence). The V gene lost 10 bases and the J gene lost 8 bases, with 18 bases spanning the gap. The CDR3 spans 13 residues. CDR3 in amino acids: CATRTLGGDTIYF. The CDR3 DNA sequence: TGTGCCACCAGGACCCTCGGGGGGGACACCATATATTTT.

The rearrangement joins TRBV14 to TRBJ2-1; 7 bases match TRBD1. The CDR3 extends over 17 amino acids. J lost 5 bases, V lost 4 bases, and 14 bases had no gene match. The germline V gene encodes CDR1 SGHDN and CDR2 FVKESK. The chain's CDR3 is CASSPTTPGGFNNEQFF. In DNA, the CDR3 is TGTGCCAGCAGCCCAACCACCCCAGGGGGTTTTAACAATGAGCAGTTCTTC.

The gene calls are TRBV2 and TRBJ1-2; 8 positions agree with TRBD1. The CDR3 contains 14 residues. CDR1 and CDR2 (germline): SNHLY, FYNNEI. V lost 6 bases, J lost 7 bases, and 10 bases stayed unmatched. The CDR3 DNA is TGTGCCAGCAGACCTGAGGCAGGGGGCATTGGCTACACCTTC. Translated, it gives CASRPEAGGIGYTF.

The chain carries TRBV28 and TRBJ1-2; maybe TRBD1 (5 bases). The CDR3 length is 17 residues. The V gene lost 1 base and the J gene lost 2 bases, with 17 bases spanning the gap. Germline values: CDR1 MDHEN, CDR2 SYDVKM. DNA of the CDR3: TGTGCCAGCAGTTTATACGGGTGGGCAGGGTCCAACTATGGCTACACCTTC. Amino acid sequence: CASSLYGWAGSNYGYTF.

V is TRBV6-5 and J is TRBJ2-2; 7 bases are shared with TRBD1. This CDR3 is built from 13 residues. V was clipped by 9 bases and J by 4 bases; unmatched bases: 5. In germline, CDR1 is MNHEY, CDR2 SVGAGI. The CDR3 nucleotides read TGTGCCAGACGGGACAGCATCACCGGGGAGCTGTTTTTT. Its translation: CARRDSITGELFF.

The chain employs TRBV12-5 and TRBJ2-3; weak D call: TRBD2 (6 bases). The V gene's germline CDR1 is LGHNT and CDR2 FRNRAP. The CDR3 is made up of 15 amino acids. The germline V and J ends were trimmed by 8 bases and 6 bases, with 21 bases remaining between them. The chain's CDR3 is CASQLGTSQADTQYF. In DNA, the CDR3 is TGTGCTAGTCAACTAGGGACTTCTCAGGCCGATACGCAGTATTTT.

V and J are TRBV5-1 and TRBJ2-2; maybe TRBD1 (6 bases). The ends were cut back, 4 bases at V and 7 bases at J, with 23 bases in the middle. The CDR3 runs 17 residues. Looked up from germline, CDR1 is SGHRS and CDR2 is YFSETQ. CDR3 nucleotides: TGCGCCAGCAGCCCTCCCACTCCCGGGACATCGAGCGGGGAGCTGTTTTTT. Encoded protein: CASSPPTPGTSSGELFF.

The chain has TRBV2 and TRBJ2-1; D perhaps matches TRBD1 (7 bases). The CDR3 is 14 residues long. Germline CDR1 SNHLY, CDR2 FYNNEI. V lost 7 bases and J lost 6, with 16 bases in between. CDR3 DNA: TGTGCCAGCAAAAGAACGGGGGACAGCAATGAGCAGTTCTTC. Translated, it gives CASKRTGDSNEQFF.

The chain couples TRBV6-5 to TRBJ2-7; a weak D match, TRBD1 (6 bases). V was clipped by 4 bases and J by 4 bases, with 14 bases between them. The CDR3 loop spans 14 amino acids. In germline, CDR1 is MNHEY, CDR2 SVGAGI. CDR3 DNA sequence: TGTGCCAGCAGTTCTCCGGGACACAAATACGAGCAGTACTTC. Protein: CASSSPGHKYEQYF.

This clone was seen only a few times. This sequence joins TRBV6-5 and TRBJ1-4; 8 nucleotides line up with TRBD1. CDR3 length: 15 amino acids. CDR1 is MNHEY and CDR2 is SVGAGI in the germline V gene. V was clipped by 6 bases and J by 8 bases; unmatched bases: 11. The CDR3 sequence: CASSPGQGMGEKLFF. In nucleotides, the CDR3 is TGTGCCAGCAGCCCCGGACAGGGTATGGGGGAAAAACTGTTTTTT.

This chain links TRBV28 with TRBJ1-3, with 10 bases aligning to TRBD1. The CDR3 has 14 residues. V gave up 6 bases and J gave up 3 bases; unmatched junction bases: 2. The germline gives CDR1 MDHEN, CDR2 SYDVKM. CDR3 protein: CASSGQGVGNTIYF. For the CDR3, the DNA is TGTGCCAGCAGCGGACAGGGGGTTGGAAACACCATATATTTT.

This chain joins TRBV27 and TRBJ2-5, with D perhaps matching TRBD1 (6 bases). V gave up 0 bases and J gave up 1 base, with 12 bases separating them. The CDR3 loop spans 16 amino acids. From germline, CDR1 is MNHEY and CDR2 SMNVEV (reference sequence). CDR3 DNA sequence: TGTGCCAGCAGTTTATCGGACAGAATTAGCCAAGAGACCCAGTACTTC. Residues: CASSLSDRISQETQYF.

The rearrangement uses TRBV6-5 and TRBJ1-3; 9 bases match TRBD1. V shed 5 bases and J 8 bases; nucleotides not matched to a gene: 4. The CDR3 spans 13 residues. Per the germline V gene, CDR1 is MNHEY and CDR2 is SVGAGI. The CDR3 loop is CASSTGQGYTIYF. The CDR3 coding sequence is TGTGCCAGCAGTACCGGACAGGGGTACACCATATATTTT.

The chain carries TRBV9 and TRBJ1-5, with D perhaps matching TRBD1 (6 bases). The V end lost 0 bases, the J end lost 3 bases, and 10 bases lay between the germline ends. The germline V gene has CDR1 SGDLS and CDR2 YYNGEE. This CDR3 contains 15 residues. The CDR3 nucleotides read TGTGCCAGCAGCGTAGAGGACAGTCCCAATCAGCCCCAGCATTTT. This encodes CASSVEDSPNQPQHF.

The rearrangement uses TRBV29-1 and TRBJ2-5; TRBD1 is a possible D gene (6 bases). The germline CDR1 and CDR2 sequences are SQVTM and ANQGSEA. The V and J ends lost 5 bases and 5 bases respectively, with 15 bases between them. The CDR3 totals 13 residues. This CDR3 is CSVTTGPGETQYF. In DNA form, the CDR3 reads TGCAGCGTTACGACAGGCCCGGGGGAGACCCAGTACTTC.

V is TRBV6-4 and J is TRBJ2-1; 8 nucleotides line up with TRBD2. Germline CDR1 reads MRHNA; CDR2 reads SNTAGT. V trimming: 5 bases; J trimming: 4 bases; junction bases outside the gene matches: 10. The CDR3 contains 16 residues. Here the CDR3 reads CASSPRLARGYNEQFF. CDR3 DNA: TGTGCCAGCAGTCCTCGACTAGCGAGAGGTTACAATGAGCAGTTCTTC.

The chain is built from TRBV2 and TRBJ1-5; D remains ambiguous. Deletions cut 0 bases from V and 4 bases from J, with 7 bases between. CDR1 and CDR2 (germline): SNHLY, FYNNEI. The CDR3 contains 14 residues. For the CDR3, the DNA is TGTGCCAGCAGTGAAGCTTCCGGGAATCAGCCCCAGCATTTT. Translated: CASSEASGNQPQHF.

CDR3 bases: TGTGCCAGCAGCCCCCAGACAGGGGAGTCTGGCTACACCTTC. Translation: CASSPQTGESGYTF. This chain joins TRBV9 and TRBJ1-2; 8 bases are shared with TRBD1. CDR3 length equals 14 residues. In germline, CDR1 is SGDLS, CDR2 YYNGEE. The ends lost 4 bases at V and 7 bases at J; junction bases unmatched: 9.

The chain links TRBV6-5 to TRBJ1-2, with D possibly TRBD1 on 5 matching bases. The V and J ends lost 6 bases and 4 bases respectively, with 12 bases between them. The CDR3 is 13 amino acids. CDR1 and CDR2 from the germline V gene are MNHEY and SVGAGI. In DNA form, the CDR3 reads TGTGCCAGCAGGCCAGGGTCTCGCTATGGCTACACCTTC. This encodes CASRPGSRYGYTF.

This clone was counted between two and nine times. The chain joins TRBV21-1 to TRBJ1-1; TRBD1, the table's D call, was not compared with the DNA. TRBV21-1 is termed a pseudogene. The CDR3 totals 13 residues. This chain's CDR3 is CASAGTGNTEAFF. CDR3 DNA: TGTGCCAGCGCCGGGACAGGGAACACTGAAGCTTTCTTT.

This sequence joins TRBV3-1 (or the pseudogene TRBV3-2) and TRBJ1-1; possibly TRBD1 for D (6 bases). Trimming removed 6 bases from V and 5 bases from J, with 13 bases in between. This CDR3 region has 13 residues. Germline-derived CDR1 and CDR2 are LGHDT and YNNKEL (reference sequence). The CDR3 loop is CASRAQGRTEAFF. The CDR3 DNA reads TGTGCCAGCAGAGCACAGGGACGGACTGAAGCTTTCTTT.

This chain connects TRBV7-8 to TRBJ1-5; possibly TRBD1 for D (5 bases). The CDR3 is made up of 16 amino acids. The V and J ends lost 0 bases and 3 bases respectively, with 12 bases between them. Germline V gives CDR1 SGHVS, CDR2 FQNEAQ. The CDR3 bases are TGTGCCAGCAGCTTAGCGCGGTCAGGGTCCAATCAGCCCCAGCATTTT. It specifies CASSLARSGSNQPQHF.

The gene calls are TRBV5-1 and TRBJ2-1; 8 nucleotides agree with TRBD1. The CDR3 has 14 amino acids. With V trimmed by 3 bases and J by 9 bases, 8 bases remained unmatched. Germline CDR1 is SGHRS and CDR2 is YFSETQ. CDR3 bases: TGCGCCAGCAGCTACCTCGGACAGGGCGCTGAGCAGTTCTTC. Translated: CASSYLGQGAEQFF.

The chain carries TRBV30 and TRBJ2-2; 10 bases are shared with TRBD2. V shed 3 bases and J 0 bases; nucleotides not matched to a gene: 4. Per germline, CDR1 GTSNPN and CDR2 SVGIG (reference sequence). The CDR3 loop spans 16 amino acids. CDR3 protein: CAWRISGRTNTGELFF. The DNA of the CDR3 is TGTGCCTGGAGGATTAGCGGGAGGACGAACACCGGGGAGCTGTTTTTT.

The chain employs TRBV5-1 and TRBJ1-4; no clear D. Germline V lookup: CDR1 SGHRS, CDR2 YFSETQ. The CDR3 has 16 residues. Trimming shortened V by 4 bases and J by 4 bases, and 17 bases separated the two germline ends. The DNA of the CDR3 is TGCGCCAGCAGCCCTGGCTTGGGCAGCCATAATGAAAAACTGTTTTTT. Translating it yields CASSPGLGSHNEKLFF.

This sequence joins TRBV3-1 (or the pseudogene TRBV3-2) and TRBJ1-1; D possibly corresponds to TRBD1 (5 bases). The V gene's germline CDR1 is LGHDT and CDR2 YNNKEL (reference sequence). The CDR3 totals 13 residues. The V gene lost 6 bases and the J gene lost 5 bases, with 13 bases spanning the gap. The CDR3 here is CASRGGSYTEAFF. The CDR3 DNA is TGTGCCAGCAGGGGGGGTTCCTATACTGAAGCTTTCTTT.